This TCR beta chain stems from a study of blood T cell repertoires in COVID-19. Study overall: Specimens from acute and convalescent COVID-19 originated in the United States, Italy and Spain. PBMCs, B-cell-depleted T cells, or T cells were the source of the cDNA or gDNA that made up the material.

Participants' reported clinical history set cohort assignment. Per the original methods: Reference gene primer amplification in the assay estimated nucleated cell counts. The method was immunoSEQ multiplex PCR; TCRdb's version includes in-frame clones alone and lacks a portion of them. D and trimming were read from the DNA, whereas the V and J calls and clone size are those reported in that table. This sample has about 210,000 clones, with roughly 86% found just once. Trimming cost V 3 bases and J 12 bases, with 12 bases left between them. The CDR3 spans 12 residues. The rearrangement joins TRBV12-3 or TRBV12-4 to TRBJ1-3; D is unresolved. This TCR was sampled from a man aged 18 to 30 with acute COVID-19. Sequencing was done on a sample of PBMCs or T cells enriched from blood (not recorded which). The CDR3 sequence: CASSFSNLGIYF. The CDR3 DNA reads as TGTGCCAGCAGTTTCTCAAACCTCGGCATATATTTT.